Listed here are 26 T cell receptor beta chains from one sample, sequenced in a study of blood T cells in healthy people across ages. It was with a sample-barcoded 5' primer and a J-beta primer mix that a second PCR of roughly 6 to 11 cycles was run. TCRdb re-analysed the 5' RACE reads in MiXCR, keeping a single row per CDR3 protein. The sample includes 700,000 or so distinct CDR3 sequences, roughly two fifths of them seen just once. The specimen was blood. Every receptor here comes from a man of 80 years or more in good health.

This clonotype was observed a few times. This chain uses TRBV7-9 with TRBJ2-5; D is possibly TRBD1 (5 bases). This CDR3 contains 15 residues. Deletions cut 2 bases from V and 0 bases from J, with 10 bases between. Germline values: CDR1 SEHNR, CDR2 FQNEAQ (reference sequence). The CDR3 bases are TGTGCCAGCAGCTTAACGGCGACAGACCAAGAGACCCAGTACTTC. It specifies CASSLTATDQETQYF.

This chain joins TRBV14 and TRBJ1-2; 9 bases fit TRBD1. The J segment lost 3 bases and the V segment lost 0 bases, leaving 8 bases of the junction unmatched. This CDR3 is 17 amino acids long. Germline assignment: CDR1 SGHDN and CDR2 FVKESK. CDR3 in amino acids: CASSQDYGTGLYYGYTF. The CDR3 nucleotides read TGTGCCAGCAGCCAAGATTATGGGACAGGGCTCTACTATGGCTACACCTTC.

This clonotype came up a few times. The V call is TRBV18, the J call TRBJ1-2; no clear D gene. V lost 6 bases and J lost 4, with 9 bases in between. The V gene's germline CDR1 is KGHSH and CDR2 LQKENI. The CDR3 covers 12 residues. CDR3 sequence reads: CASSDAPYGYTF. Here the CDR3 DNA reads TGTGCCAGCTCCGACGCACCCTATGGCTACACCTTC.

This clonotype appeared a single time. In DNA form, the CDR3 reads TGTGCCATCAGTGGAGGCGCGTACTCCTACAATGAGCAGTTCTTC. This sequence encodes CAISGGAYSYNEQFF. J is TRBJ2-1 and V is TRBV10-3; D uncertain. Germline V lookup: CDR1 ENHRY, CDR2 SYGVKD. The CDR3 contains 15 residues. V dropped 4 bases and J dropped 0 bases, with 10 bases sitting between them.

Of note for this clonotype: A read error is likely, as this CDR3 ends without the conserved phenylalanine or tryptophan. CDR3 in amino acids: CASRVSTDTQYS. CDR3 coding DNA: TGTGCCAGCAGAGTTAGCACAGATACGCAGTATTCT. The genes are TRBV12-3 or TRBV12-4 and TRBJ2-3; D gene unclear. Trimming removed 6 bases at V and 0 bases at J, with 4 bases between. The CDR3 is 12 residues long.

The genes are TRBV5-1 and TRBJ1-2; TRBD1 aligns across 10 bases. The CDR3 consists of 14 residues. Germline values: CDR1 SGHRS, CDR2 YFSETQ. The ends lost 5 bases at V and 3 bases at J; junction bases unmatched: 4. CDR3: CASRPTGGDYGYTF. In DNA, the CDR3 is TGCGCCAGCAGACCGACAGGGGGCGACTATGGCTACACCTTC.

This clonotype has a handful of counts. For the CDR3, the DNA is TGTGCCAGCAGTTTAGCCGGGGGGGCCACAGATACGCAGTATTTT. Translation: CASSLAGGATDTQYF. This chain uses TRBV12-3 or TRBV12-4 with TRBJ2-3, with 8 positions matching TRBD2. CDR3 length: 15 amino acids. V was pared by 0 bases and J by 2 bases, with 1 base of the junction left unmatched.

The chain has TRBV20-1 and TRBJ1-4; no firm D call. This CDR3 spans 16 amino acids. V was shortened by 5 bases and J by 0 bases, with 16 bases between the two germline ends. Germline V lookup: CDR1 DFQATT, CDR2 SNEGSKA (reference sequence). The CDR3 region is CSAPEGLPATNEKLFF. CDR3 bases: TGCAGTGCTCCCGAGGGTCTCCCTGCAACTAATGAAAAACTGTTTTTT.

This clonotype was recorded a few times. The chain uses TRBV15 and TRBJ2-1, with 11 bases that match TRBD1. CDR3 length: 16 amino acids. After removal of 3 bases from V and 8 bases from J, the junction contained 9 bases not matched to a gene. The germline gives CDR1 LNHNV, CDR2 YYDKDF (reference sequence). CDR3 nucleotide sequence: TGTGCCACCAGCAGGGATAGGACAGGGGGCTTAGATGAGCAGTTCTTC. It encodes CATSRDRTGGLDEQFF.

The rearrangement uses TRBV12-3 or TRBV12-4 and TRBJ1-5; D unresolved. CDR3 length: 16 amino acids. V was clipped by 0 bases and J by 7 bases, with 16 bases between them. The CDR3 sequence: CASSLARGPSLQPQHF. The CDR3 DNA sequence: TGTGCCAGCAGTTTAGCAAGAGGGCCCTCTCTACAGCCCCAGCATTTT.

This rearrangement joins TRBV5-6 to TRBJ2-4, with D possibly being TRBD2 (6 bases). The J call may be in error: the DNA end matches TRBJ2-7 better. Germline V lookup: CDR1 SGHDT, CDR2 YYEEEE. The CDR3 runs to 13 residues. The DNA for the CDR3 is TGTGCCAGCAGCACGACTAGGTCCTACGAGCAGTACTTC. This codes for CASSTTRSYEQYF.

In regard to this clonotype: At one of its ends the junction is not consistent with the germline gene, which may arise from a read error. The chain couples TRBV27 to TRBJ2-1; 7 nucleotides agree with TRBD2. Germline values: CDR1 MNHEY, CDR2 SMNVEV (reference sequence). This CDR3 comprises 14 residues. CDR3 in amino acids: CASSRSGIYNGQFF. CDR3 DNA: TGTGCCAGCAGTCGCAGCGGGATCTACAATGGGCAGTTCTTC.

This clonotype was seen ten or more times. A clone one base away is much larger, so this may be a read error. This chain links TRBV6-2 or TRBV6-3 with TRBJ2-3, with a weak D call TRBD2 (5 bases). The CDR3 sequence is 14 residues long. V was trimmed by 6 bases and J by 0 bases, leaving 10 bases between them. CDR1 MNHEY and CDR2 SVGEGT come from the germline V gene. The CDR3 reads CASSSRGSTDTQYF. The CDR3 nucleotides are TGTGCCAGCAGCTCCCGGGGAAGCACAGATACGCAGTATTTT.

The chain joins TRBV6-5 to TRBJ1-5; D perhaps matches TRBD1 (5 bases). V was cut by 7 bases and J by 8 bases, with 15 bases left in between. CDR3 length: 13 amino acids. Germline loops: CDR1 MNHEY, CDR2 SVGAGI. The CDR3 loop reads CASTWDLGKPQHF. CDR3 sequence (DNA): TGTGCCAGCACCTGGGACCTCGGTAAGCCCCAGCATTTT.

The chain combines TRBV13 with TRBJ2-5; 10 bases match TRBD1. The CDR3 consists of 16 residues. Germline CDR1 PRHDT, CDR2 FYEKMQ (reference sequence). After removal of 5 bases from V and 2 bases from J, the junction contained 8 bases not matched to a gene. For the CDR3, the DNA is TGTGCCAGCAGCCCGGCCGGGACAGGGGATCAAGAGACCCAGTACTTC. Protein: CASSPAGTGDQETQYF.

This clonotype occurred a few times. The CDR3 spells CSASPRTGDFYEQYF. As DNA, the CDR3 is TGCAGTGCTAGTCCTCGGACAGGGGATTTCTATGAGCAGTACTTC. The chain uses TRBV20-1 and TRBJ2-5, with 9 bases aligning to TRBD1. Germline CDR1 reads DFQATT; CDR2 reads SNEGSKA (reference sequence). CDR3 length equals 15 residues. The V segment lost 3 bases and the J segment 11 bases; nucleotides outside the gene matches: 16.

This clonotype was seen repeatedly, ten times or more. V and J are TRBV27 and TRBJ2-7; D might be TRBD1 or TRBD2, each matching 5 bases. The V end was cut by 3 bases, the J end by 6 bases, with 12 bases between. Germline CDR1 is MNHEY and CDR2 is SMNVEV (reference sequence). The CDR3 sequence is 13 residues long. CDR3 residues: CASSFGTPGEQYF. The CDR3 DNA sequence: TGTGCCAGCAGTTTCGGGACCCCAGGCGAGCAGTACTTC.

V usage is TRBV27 and J usage is TRBJ2-5; 11 bases are a match to TRBD2. Near its end, the DNA agrees better with TRBJ2-7, so the J call may be wrong. The germline CDR1 and CDR2 sequences are MNHEY and SMNVEV (reference sequence). The CDR3 is made up of 15 amino acids. The CDR3 nucleotides read TGTGCCAGCAGTTCCGGGACTAGCGGCACCCACGAGCAGTACTTC. This sequence encodes CASSSGTSGTHEQYF.

There are many counts of this clonotype. This sequence joins TRBV6-6 and TRBJ2-7; D uncertain. Germline V gives CDR1 MNHNY, CDR2 SVGAGI (reference sequence). V was clipped by 2 bases and J by 4 bases, with 6 bases between them. The CDR3 runs to 12 residues. This CDR3 is CASSYEDYEQYF. The CDR3 region has the DNA TGTGCCAGCAGTTACGAGGATTACGAGCAGTACTTC.

This clonotype has just a few counts. V gene TRBV7-6 combines with J gene TRBJ1-4; 7 nucleotides align to TRBD1. The ends lost 5 bases at V and 2 bases at J; junction bases unmatched: 11. CDR3 length: 17 amino acids. Looked up from germline, CDR1 is SGHVS and CDR2 is FNYEAQ. For the CDR3, the DNA is TGTGCCAGCAGCCCGAGACAGGGTAGTAGGACTAATGAAAAACTGTTTTTT. Amino acid sequence: CASSPRQGSRTNEKLFF. Together with reference TRBV7-6 and TRBJ1-4, the CDR3 gives the full variable domain: GAGVSQSPRYKVTKRGQDVALRCDPISGHVSLYWYRQALGQGPEFLTYFNYEAQQDKSGLPNDRFSAERPEGSISTLTIQRTEQRDSAMYRCASSPRQGSRTNEKLFFGSGTQLSVL.

The chain employs TRBV30 and TRBJ2-5; weak D call: TRBD1 (6 bases). CDR1 and CDR2 from the germline V gene are GTSNPN and SVGIG (reference sequence). The CDR3 consists of 12 residues. V gave up 2 bases and J gave up 11 bases, with 15 bases separating them. The CDR3 nucleotides read TGTGCCTGGAGTCCGAGGGGGATGGAGCAGTACTTC. The encoded protein is CAWSPRGMEQYF.

There are many counts of this clonotype. The chain carries TRBV4-3 and TRBJ2-4; D is ambiguous. This CDR3 has 12 residues. Germline V gene lookup returns CDR1 LGHNA and CDR2 YSLEER. V lost 1 base to trimming and J lost 8 bases, with 6 bases between them. DNA for the CDR3: TGCGCCAGCAGCCAAGGCCGGGACATTCAGTACTTC. This codes for CASSQGRDIQYF.

In nucleotides, the CDR3 is TGCGCCAGCAACTACAGGGCCACAGATACGCAGTATTTT. Amino acid sequence: CASNYRATDTQYF. The rearrangement joins TRBV5-1 to TRBJ2-3, with D perhaps TRBD1 (6 bases). The CDR3 has 13 amino acids. The ends were cut back, 6 bases at V and 2 bases at J, with 10 bases in the middle. Germline loops: CDR1 SGHRS, CDR2 YFSETQ.

Worth noting for this clonotype: The junction and the germline gene differ at one end; a read error may be behind it. This chain uses TRBV6-2 or TRBV6-3 with TRBJ2-5; D may be TRBD1 or TRBD2 (5 bases each). This CDR3 comprises 14 residues. CDR1 is MNHEY and CDR2 is SVGEGT in the germline V gene. CDR3 residues: CAGSYGAGKGTQYF. In nucleotides, the CDR3 is TGTGCCGGCAGTTACGGGGCAGGGAAGGGGACCCAGTACTTC.

Remarks on this clonotype: An end of the junction differs from the germline gene, which may be a read error. The rearrangement joins TRBV6-2 or TRBV6-3 to TRBJ1-2; no firm D call. The CDR3 has 15 residues. CDR1 MNHEY and CDR2 SVGEGT come from the germline V gene. The CDR3 protein is CASSDSRLGNYGYTF. As DNA, the CDR3 is TGTGCCAGCAGTGACTCCCGGCTTGGGAACTATGGCTACACCTTC.

The chain combines TRBV7-2 with TRBJ2-1; D might be TRBD1 or TRBD2, each matching 5 bases. V was clipped by 1 base and J by 9 bases, with 10 bases between them. This CDR3 contains 13 residues. The germline V gene encodes CDR1 SGHTA and CDR2 FQGNSA. In DNA form, the CDR3 reads TGTGCCAGCAGCTTAGGTCTAGGGACTGAGCAGTTCTTC. Protein product: CASSLGLGTEQFF.